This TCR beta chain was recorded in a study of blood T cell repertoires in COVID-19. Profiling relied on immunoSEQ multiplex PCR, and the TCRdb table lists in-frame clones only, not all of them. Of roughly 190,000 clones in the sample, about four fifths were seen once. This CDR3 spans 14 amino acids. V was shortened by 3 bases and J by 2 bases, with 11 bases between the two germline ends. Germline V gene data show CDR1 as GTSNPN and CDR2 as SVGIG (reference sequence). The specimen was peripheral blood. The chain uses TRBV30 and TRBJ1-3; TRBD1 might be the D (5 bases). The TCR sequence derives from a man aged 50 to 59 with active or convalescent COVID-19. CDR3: CAWRGTPAGNTIYF. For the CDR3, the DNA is TGTGCCTGGAGGGGGACTCCCGCTGGAAACACCATATATTTT.